This TCR beta chain emerged from a study of identifying expanded T cells in peripheral blood. The V and J ends lost 3 bases and 0 bases respectively, with 6 bases between them. This CDR3 has 13 amino acids. The V gene's germline CDR1 is SNHLY and CDR2 FYNNEI. This clone was seen a single time. Its antigen is not identified. In the same sample, other DNA sequences code for this CDR3. During the collection period, no donor immune events like infections were recorded. Study-level findings and limits: Approximately two-week clone count variance significantly increased as total template count grew. Over about two and four weeks, about 15 and 19 clones changed, versus around 1.2 between replicates.

Profiled with immunoSEQ multiplex PCR; TCRdb holds only in-frame clones, not every one. Here the sample spans approximately 63,000 clones, about 89% being singletons. Specimen: blood. The receptor was isolated from a person aged 18 to 69 in good health. V gene TRBV2 combines with J gene TRBJ2-7; D gene ambiguous. Written as DNA, the CDR3 is TGTGCCAGCAGTGAGAGGCGCTCCTACGAGCAGTACTTC. It translates to CASSERRSYEQYF.